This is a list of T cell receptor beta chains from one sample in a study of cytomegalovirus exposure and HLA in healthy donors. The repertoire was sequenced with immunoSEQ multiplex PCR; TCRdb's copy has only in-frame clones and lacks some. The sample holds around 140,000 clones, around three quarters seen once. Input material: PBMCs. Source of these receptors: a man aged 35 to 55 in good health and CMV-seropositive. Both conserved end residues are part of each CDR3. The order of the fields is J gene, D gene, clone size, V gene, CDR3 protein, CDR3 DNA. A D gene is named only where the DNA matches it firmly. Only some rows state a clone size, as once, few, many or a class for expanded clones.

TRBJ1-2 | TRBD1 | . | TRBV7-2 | CASSQRWQGVGGYTF | TGTGCCAGCAGCCAGAGGTGGCAGGGGGTTGGAGGCTACACCTTC
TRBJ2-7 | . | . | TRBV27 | CASGNRDASYEQYF | TGTGCCAGCGGGAACAGGGACGCCTCCTACGAGCAGTACTTC
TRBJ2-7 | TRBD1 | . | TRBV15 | CATSRVSTGRSYEQYF | TGTGCCACCAGCAGGGTTTCGACAGGGAGAAGCTACGAGCAGTACTTC
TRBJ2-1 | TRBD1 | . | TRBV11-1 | CASSPAAAGTGRRNEQFF | TGTGCCAGCAGCCCCGCCGCCGCCGGGACAGGGAGACGCAATGAGCAGTTCTTC
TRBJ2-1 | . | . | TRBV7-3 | CASSFGGSYNEQFF | TGTGCCAGCAGCTTTGGGGGGTCCTACAATGAGCAGTTCTTC
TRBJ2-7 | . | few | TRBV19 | CASSGRSYEQYF | TGTGCCAGTAGTGGGAGATCCTACGAGCAGTACTTC
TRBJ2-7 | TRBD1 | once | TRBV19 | CASSMAGTGLEEQYF | TGTGCCAGTAGTATGGCGGGGACAGGGCTGGAAGAGCAGTACTTC
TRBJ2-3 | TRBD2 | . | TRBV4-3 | CASSQDRREWVADTQYF | TGCGCCAGCAGCCAAGATAGGCGGGAGTGGGTGGCAGATACGCAGTATTTT
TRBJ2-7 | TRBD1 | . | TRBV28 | CASSQTGLGEQYF | TGTGCCAGCAGTCAGACAGGGTTGGGAGAGCAGTACTTC
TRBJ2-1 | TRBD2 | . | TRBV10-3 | CAINQREGNEQFF | TGTGCCATCAATCAGAGGGAGGGCAATGAGCAATTCTTC
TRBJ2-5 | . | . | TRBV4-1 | CASSQGPSQETQYF | TGCGCCAGCAGCCAAGGGCCTAGCCAAGAGACCCAGTACTTC
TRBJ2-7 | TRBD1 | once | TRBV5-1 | CASSFPEGVWTGEQYF | TGCGCCAGCAGCTTCCCCGAAGGCGTCTGGACAGGGGAGCAGTACTTC
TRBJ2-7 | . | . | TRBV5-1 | CASSFGPGGYEQYF | .
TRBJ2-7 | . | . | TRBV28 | CASSPPGPGTPHEQYF | TGTGCCAGCAGTCCGCCCGGGCCCGGGACTCCCCACGAGCAGTACTTC
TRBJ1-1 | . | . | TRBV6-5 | CASRQGSLNTEAFF | TGTGCCAGCAGACAGGGATCCTTGAACACTGAAGCTTTCTTT
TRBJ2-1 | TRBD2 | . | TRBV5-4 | CASSPDSGPYNEQFF | TGTGCCAGCAGCCCGGATAGCGGGCCCTACAATGAGCAGTTCTTC
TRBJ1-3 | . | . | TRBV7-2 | CASSLAGPSGNTIYF | TGTGCCAGCAGCTTAGCGGGCCCTTCTGGAAACACCATATATTTT
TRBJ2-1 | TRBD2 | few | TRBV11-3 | CASSLRYGGRSSEQFF | TGTGCCAGCAGCTTAAGGTACGGCGGGAGAAGTAGTGAGCAGTTCTTC
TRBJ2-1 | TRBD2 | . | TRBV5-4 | CASSFIAGKRNEQFF | TGTGCCAGCAGCTTCATAGCGGGAAAAAGGAATGAGCAGTTCTTC
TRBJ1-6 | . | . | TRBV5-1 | CASSPLGGSPLHF | TGCGCCAGCAGTCCTCTGGGGGGTTCACCCCTCCACTTT
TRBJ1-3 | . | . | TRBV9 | CASSALPDSGNTIYF | TGTGCCAGCAGCGCTCTCCCCGACAGTGGAAACACCATATATTTT
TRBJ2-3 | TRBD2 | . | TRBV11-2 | CASSLVREVDTQYF | TGTGCCAGCAGCTTAGTCCGGGAGGTGGATACGCAGTATTTT
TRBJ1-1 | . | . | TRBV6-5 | CASSQGNGKAFF | TGTGCCAGCAGCCAGGGCAATGGGAAAGCTTTCTTT
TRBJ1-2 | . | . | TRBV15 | CATSLSSMAYGYTF | TGTGCCACCAGCCTCTCATCCATGGCCTATGGCTACACCTTC
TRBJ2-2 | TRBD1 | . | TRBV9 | CASSLPRDSNTGELFF | TGTGCCAGCAGCCTCCCCCGGGACAGTAATACCGGGGAGCTGTTTTTT
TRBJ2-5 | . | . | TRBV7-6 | CASSLEASGETQYF | TGTGCCAGCAGCTTAGAGGCTAGTGGTGAGACCCAGTACTTC
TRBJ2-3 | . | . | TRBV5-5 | CASSFNTDTQYF | TGTGCCAGCAGCTTTAATACAGATACGCAGTATTTT
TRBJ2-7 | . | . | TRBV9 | CASSPTLQGSHEQYF | TGTGCCAGCAGCCCAACCTTGCAGGGCTCCCACGAGCAGTACTTC
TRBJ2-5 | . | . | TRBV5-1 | CASSLSWPEQETQYF | TGCGCCAGCAGCTTGTCCTGGCCTGAACAAGAGACCCAGTACTTC
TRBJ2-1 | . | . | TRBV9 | CASSVAPAGGQFF | TGTGCCAGCAGCGTAGCCCCGGCAGGAGGGCAGTTCTTC
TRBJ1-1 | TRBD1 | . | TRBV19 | CASSMYGSGQEAFF | TGTGCCAGTAGTATGTATGGGTCGGGACAGGAAGCTTTCTTT
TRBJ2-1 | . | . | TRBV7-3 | CASSLTLQSEQFF | TGTGCCAGCAGCTTAACGCTCCAGTCCGAGCAGTTCTTC
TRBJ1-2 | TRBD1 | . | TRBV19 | CASSPKGDSYGYTF | TGTGCCAGTAGTCCCAAAGGGGACAGTTATGGCTACACCTTC
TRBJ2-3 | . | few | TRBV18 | CASSPQRGLAGDTQYF | TGTGCCAGCTCACCCCAAAGGGGGCTAGCGGGAGATACGCAGTATTTT
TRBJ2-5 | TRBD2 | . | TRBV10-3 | CAIERLATDF | TGTGCCATCGAGCGACTAGCGACTGACTTC
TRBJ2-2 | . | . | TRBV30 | CACVAGKNTGELFF | TGTGCCTGTGTCGCCGGGAAGAACACCGGGGAGCTGTTTTTT